This is a list of T cell receptor beta chains from one sample in a study. TCRdb re-analysed the RT-PCR reads in MiXCR, keeping a single row per CDR3 protein. Of about 680,000 distinct CDR3 sequences in the sample, approximately 15% are singletons; the top ten hold about 3.9%. Sequencing was performed on memory CD4+ T cells from blood. The receptors shown here come from a female donor in good health, serving as a healthy control. Both conserved end residues are part of each CDR3. The order of the fields is V gene, clone size, D gene, J gene, CDR3 protein, CDR3 DNA. A D gene is named only where the DNA matches it firmly. A row's size may be missing; if present it is once, few, many or a size class.

TRBV10-3	.	TRBD2	TRBJ2-7	CAITRDYRGEQYF	TGTGCCATCACTAGGGACTACCGGGGGGAGCAGTACTTC
TRBV28	.	.	TRBJ1-1	CASSLDPLLGATEAFF	TGTGCCAGCAGTTTAGACCCTTTACTCGGGGCCACTGAAGCTTTCTTT
TRBV11-1	many	TRBD2	TRBJ2-5	CASTLRGNQETQYF	TGTGCCAGCACCCTGCGGGGGAATCAAGAGACCCAGTACTTC
TRBV5-1	.	TRBD2	TRBJ2-3	CASSSSGGEGTQYF	TGCGCCAGCAGCTCCAGCGGGGGCGAGGGTACGCAGTATTTT
TRBV18	many	TRBD1	TRBJ2-2	CASPGLQGSGGELFF	TGTGCCAGCCCCGGCTTACAGGGGAGCGGCGGGGAGCTGTTTTTT
TRBV4-3	.	TRBD1	TRBJ1-2	CASSQSGTGFNGYTF	TGCGCCAGCAGCCAATCCGGGACAGGGTTCAATGGCTACACCTTC
TRBV12-3/TRBV12-4	many	.	TRBJ1-1	CASSFNTANTEAFF	TGTGCCAGCAGTTTTAATACGGCGAACACTGAAGCTTTCTTT
TRBV6-1	many	TRBD1	TRBJ1-1	CASDWTGRVDTEAFF	TGTGCCAGCGATTGGACAGGGAGGGTAGACACTGAAGCTTTCTTT
TRBV9	.	.	TRBJ2-3	CASSTSSSPPTDTQYF	TGTGCCAGCAGCACTTCTAGCAGTCCTCCCACAGATACGCAGTATTTT
TRBV7-2	many	.	TRBJ2-4	CASSLAGGPNIQYF	TGTGCCAGCAGCTTAGCGGGGGGGCCAAACATTCAGTACTTC
TRBV20-1	many	.	TRBJ2-7	CSAAPDAFLGYEQYF	TGCAGTGCCGCCCCGGACGCATTTCTAGGGTACGAGCAGTACTTC
TRBV6-4	.	.	TRBJ2-2	CASIGMTPGLSNYTGELFF	TGTGCCAGCATCGGGATGACCCCGGGACTTTCCAATTACACCGGGGAGCTGTTTTTT
TRBV10-3	few	.	TRBJ2-7	CAISAGASYEQYF	TGTGCCATCAGTGCAGGGGCCTCCTACGAGCAGTACTTC
TRBV20-1	few	TRBD2	TRBJ2-1	CSAPSGSPLNEQFF	TGCAGTGCCCCTAGCGGGAGTCCCCTAAATGAGCAGTTCTTC
TRBV5-1	.	TRBD2	TRBJ2-7	CASSYSGRESVPAPKQYF	TGCGCCAGCAGCTATAGTGGGCGGGAGTCGGTTCCCGCCCCAAAGCAGTACTTC
TRBV7-6	.	TRBD1	TRBJ1-2	CASSLQGDGYTF	TGTGCCAGCAGCTTACAGGGGGATGGCTACACCTTC
TRBV3-1	few	.	TRBJ1-1	CASSRGAFGNTEAFF	TGTGCCAGCAGCCGGGGGGCGTTTGGGAACACTGAAGCTTTCTTT
TRBV6-2/TRBV6-3	few	TRBD2	TRBJ2-1	CASSRTSGSIGGEQFF	TGTGCCAGCAGCCGGACTAGCGGGAGTATCGGTGGTGAGCAGTTCTTC
TRBV10-3	few	.	TRBJ2-1	CATEAGTNEQFF	TGTGCCACCGAGGCAGGGACCAATGAGCAGTTCTTC
TRBV7-2	.	.	TRBJ2-3	CASSRDIGYNEQYF	TGTGCCAGCAGCCGCGATATCGGGTACAATGAGCAGTATTTT
TRBV29-1	few	TRBD1	TRBJ1-2	CSVEEWDRGYGYTF	TGCAGCGTTGAAGAATGGGACAGGGGCTATGGCTACACCTTC
TRBV5-6	many	.	TRBJ1-5	CASSPRGGSQQPQHF	TGTGCCAGCAGCCCCCGGGGAGGTAGTCAACAGCCCCAGCATTTT
TRBV9	few	.	TRBJ2-5	CASSVASFQETQYF	TGTGCCAGCAGCGTAGCTAGCTTTCAAGAGACCCAGTACTTC
TRBV6-1	few	TRBD1	TRBJ1-5	CASSQGARNQPQHF	TGTGCCAGCAGTCAGGGGGCTAGGAATCAGCCCCAGCATTTT
TRBV6-1	.	.	TRBJ1-5	CASRPGLREPQHF	TGTGCCAGCAGGCCAGGGCTCCGAGAGCCCCAGCATTTT
TRBV20-1	few	TRBD2	TRBJ2-1	CSARDRLAGGGTNEQFF	TGCAGTGCTAGAGATCGATTGGCGGGGGGAGGCACCAATGAGCAGTTCTTC
TRBV7-2	many	TRBD2	TRBJ2-1	CASSILAGEQFF	TGTGCCAGCAGCATACTAGCGGGAGAACAGTTCTTC
TRBV7-2	many	TRBD2	TRBJ2-3	CASSPRLAGEAGTQYF	TGTGCCAGCAGCCCCCGACTAGCGGGAGAAGCGGGTACGCAGTATTTT
TRBV20-1	many	TRBD2	TRBJ2-1	CSAGTVAGYNEQFF	TGCAGTGCTGGGACCGTAGCGGGATACAATGAGCAGTTCTTC
TRBV20-1	few	TRBD1	TRBJ2-2	CSASRRPGQGSTGELFF	TGCAGTGCTAGTAGGAGGCCGGGACAGGGAAGCACCGGGGAGCTGTTTTTT
TRBV5-1	many	TRBD1	TRBJ2-1	CASSPGTGRGNEQFF	TGCGCCAGCAGCCCAGGGACAGGGAGGGGAAATGAGCAGTTCTTC
TRBV6-5	few	TRBD2	TRBJ2-1	CASSYIRTSGGDEQFF	TGTGCCAGCAGTTACATTAGGACTAGCGGGGGTGATGAGCAGTTCTTC
TRBV7-2	many	.	TRBJ2-1	CASSLAGDFYNEQFF	TGTGCCAGCAGCTTAGCGGGGGACTTCTACAATGAGCAGTTCTTC
TRBV6-1	.	.	TRBJ2-1	CASSEVAQPYNEQFF	TGTGCCAGCAGTGAAGTTGCTCAGCCCTACAATGAGCAGTTCTTC
TRBV7-2	few	.	TRBJ1-5	CASSLDRGAEQPQHF	TGTGCCAGCAGCTTAGACCGGGGGGCAGAGCAGCCCCAGCATTTT
TRBV7-2	few	TRBD2	TRBJ2-5	CASSLARASGSETQYF	TGTGCCAGCAGCTTAGCTAGGGCTAGCGGGAGTGAGACCCAGTACTTC
TRBV7-3	many	.	TRBJ2-3	CASSRQTGGDTQYF	TGTGCCAGCAGCCGACAAACGGGTGGAGATACGCAGTATTTT
TRBV11-2	.	.	TRBJ1-1	CASSLAQQWGTEAFF	TGTGCCAGCAGCTTAGCCCAACAGTGGGGCACTGAAGCTTTCTTT
TRBV20-1	few	TRBD1	TRBJ2-5	CSAPNSGQGQETQYF	TGCAGTGCTCCGAACTCAGGACAGGGGCAAGAGACCCAGTACTTC
TRBV10-3	.	TRBD1	TRBJ1-2	CAIRTSGTAGYTF	TGTGCCATCAGGACTTCCGGGACAGCTGGCTACACCTTC
TRBV4-2	many	.	TRBJ2-4	CASSQDRLAGNIQYF	TGTGCCAGCAGCCAAGACCGCCTAGCAGGAAACATTCAGTACTTC
TRBV3-1	many	.	TRBJ1-5	CASSQAPYQPQHF	TGTGCCAGCAGCCAGGCTCCCTATCAGCCCCAGCATTTT
TRBV12-3/TRBV12-4	many	.	TRBJ1-2	CASREGGGYTF	TGTGCCAGCCGAGAGGGAGGAGGCTACACCTTC
TRBV29-1	.	.	TRBJ2-5	CSAALGGGTQSAQYF	TGCAGCGCTGCTCTAGGGGGAGGGACCCAGAGTGCCCAGTACTTC
TRBV2	.	.	TRBJ2-1	CASSGGPSLPFF	TGTGCCAGCAGTGGGGGCCCGTCTCTCCCGTTCTTC
TRBV20-1	.	TRBD1	TRBJ1-5	CSAPDRANQPQHF	TGCAGTGCTCCGGACAGGGCCAATCAGCCCCAGCATTTT
TRBV7-3	few	.	TRBJ1-1	CASGPIGDTEAFF	TGTGCCAGCGGCCCGATAGGGGACACTGAAGCTTTCTTT
TRBV6-6	few	.	TRBJ2-1	CACGVSTYNEQFF	TGTGCCTGTGGGGTCAGTACCTACAATGAGCAGTTCTTC
TRBV18	few	.	TRBJ2-2	CASSSANTGELFF	TGTGCCAGCTCATCGGCGAACACCGGGGAGCTGTTTTTT
TRBV27	few	TRBD2	TRBJ2-1	CATEGLAGGENEQFF	TGTGCCACCGAAGGGCTAGCGGGTGGTGAGAATGAGCAGTTCTTC
TRBV27	.	.	TRBJ2-7	CASSLNRETYEQYF	TGTGCCAGCAGTTTAAACAGAGAGACCTACGAGCAGTACTTC
TRBV27	few	TRBD2	TRBJ2-2	CASSPYPTSGRGGLFF	TGTGCCAGCAGTCCGTACCCGACTAGCGGGAGGGGTGGGCTGTTTTTT
TRBV6-5	few	.	TRBJ2-1	CASSYSGKYNEQFF	TGTGCCAGCAGTTACTCGGGGAAATACAATGAGCAGTTCTTC
TRBV6-6	.	.	TRBJ1-1	CASGSLPTGEEAFF	TGTGCCAGCGGTTCATTACCGACGGGAGAGGAAGCTTTCTTT